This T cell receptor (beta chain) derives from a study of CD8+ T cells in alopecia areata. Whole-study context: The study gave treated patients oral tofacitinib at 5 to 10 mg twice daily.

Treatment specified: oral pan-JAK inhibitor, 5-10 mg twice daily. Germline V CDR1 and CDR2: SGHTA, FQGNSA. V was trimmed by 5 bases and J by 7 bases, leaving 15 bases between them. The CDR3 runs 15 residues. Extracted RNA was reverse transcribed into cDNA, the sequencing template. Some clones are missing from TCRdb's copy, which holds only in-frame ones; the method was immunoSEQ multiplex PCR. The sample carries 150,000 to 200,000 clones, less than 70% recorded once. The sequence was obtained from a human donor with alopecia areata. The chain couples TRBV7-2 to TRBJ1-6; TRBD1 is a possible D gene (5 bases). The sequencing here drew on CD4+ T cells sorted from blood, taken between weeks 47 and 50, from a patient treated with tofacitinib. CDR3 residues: CASSAGISGNSPLHF. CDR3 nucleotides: TGTGCCAGCAGCGCAGGGATCTCGGGGAATTCACCCCTCCACTTT.